This is a list of T cell receptor beta chains from one sample in a study of identical twins. Each CDR3 protein is one row after TCRdb ran MiXCR on the 5' RACE reads. The sample lists under 400,000 distinct CDR3 sequences; roughly 9% were seen once. Sequenced material: naive T cells sorted from blood. These receptors came from a woman aged 50 to 60 in good health. Each CDR3 is given with its conserved first and last residue. Fields, in order: V gene, CDR3 length, CDR3 protein.

TRBV10-3 | 15 | CAISEQPTSGNEQFF
TRBV2 | 15 | CASSDISGSTGELFF
TRBV5-1 | 14 | CASSLADGTYGQFF
TRBV19 | 17 | CASSSPGQGTRNSPLHF
TRBV12-3/TRBV12-4 | 17 | CASSSYVGGRGTGELFF
TRBV6-2/TRBV6-3 | 19 | CASSYSYPGARGTSNEQFF
TRBV4-1 | 14 | CASSQERQAGDAFF
TRBV24-1 | 15 | CATSEVAGGWETQYF
TRBV5-1 | 16 | CASSLQPGSGANVLTF
TRBV12-3/TRBV12-4 | 14 | CASSFLQGGQPQHF
TRBV6-1 | 15 | CASKTSPAAGEKLFF
TRBV24-1 | 11 | CATGTGNGYTF
TRBV6-5 | 17 | CASSYLRIAGDTGELFF
TRBV12-3/TRBV12-4 | 13 | CASSYDGLLEQFF
TRBV6-2/TRBV6-3 | 16 | CASRGGKSSGANVLTF
TRBV7-2 | 14 | CASSPTSGVYEQYF
TRBV4-1 | 13 | CASSLGTTTEQFF
TRBV6-5 | 13 | CASSPGGITEAFF
TRBV15 | 15 | CATSTLDRGSTEAFF
TRBV20-1 | 13 | CSACPVADREQFF
TRBV20-1 | 15 | CSARGTGESGQPQHF
TRBV11-3 | 12 | CASSPVGGSAFF
TRBV10-3 | 14 | CAISELTGVYGYTF
TRBV4-1 | 16 | CASSQLSGLGRETQYF
TRBV29-1 | 11 | CSVGTPYEQYF
TRBV4-1 | 11 | CASSQDRKLFF
TRBV6-1 | 15 | CASSIRASGADTQYF
TRBV5-1 | 15 | CASSLEQGSYNEQFF
TRBV6-5 | 14 | CASRRGVGNEKLFF
TRBV12-3/TRBV12-4 | 14 | CASKLVGRDDTQYF
TRBV12-3/TRBV12-4 | 14 | CASSLRVRNQPQHF
TRBV7-9 | 18 | CASIEINRQAHSNQPQHF
TRBV27 | 13 | CASSLLGPSEQYF
TRBV10-3 | 16 | CAISGTTGATGETQYF
TRBV30 | 14 | CARDEWTGSNEQFF
TRBV2 | 15 | CASSGGGVGNQPQHF
TRBV29-1 | 14 | CSVDSGEVSTEAFF
TRBV5-1 | 12 | CASSVGQGEAFF
TRBV5-1 | 15 | CASSPRQGLNTEAFF
TRBV5-6 | 11 | CASNREETQYF
TRBV24-1 | 16 | CATSDSSGIATGELFF
TRBV7-2 | 18 | CASSSPAGRRGLNYGYTF
TRBV7-2 | 17 | CASSLDGGVTFQDEQFF
TRBV4-2 | 14 | CASSQEEARETQYF
TRBV5-6 | 16 | CASSFKSTGFQETQYF